Shown below are 21 T cell receptor beta chains from a single sample sequenced in a study of cytomegalovirus exposure and HLA in healthy donors. PCR was performed using 60 Vbeta and 13 Jbeta primers. Sequenced by immunoSEQ multiplex PCR; TCRdb stores in-frame clones only, minus some. Of approximately 150,000 clones in the sample, roughly 85% are singletons; the top ten hold 9.7%. The sequenced material came from PBMCs. Source of these receptors: a man aged 18 to 29 in good health and CMV-seropositive.

V gene TRBV27 combines with J gene TRBJ1-5, with 8 bases identical to TRBD1. The CDR3 totals 15 residues. V gave up 4 bases and J gave up 3 bases; unmatched junction bases: 5. In germline, CDR1 is MNHEY, CDR2 SMNVEV (reference sequence). The CDR3 loop is CASSSGTGINQPQHF. The CDR3 DNA reads TGTGCCAGCAGTTCAGGGACAGGTATCAATCAGCCCCAGCATTTT.

This clone was seen only a few times. The chain is built from TRBV5-6 and TRBJ2-3; no definite D call. Per the germline V gene, CDR1 is SGHDT and CDR2 is YYEEEE. Trimming cost V 2 bases and J 6 bases, with 13 bases left between them. The CDR3 spans 14 residues. In DNA form, the CDR3 reads TGTGCCAGCAGCTTATTCGGCTCCGGGGATACGCAGTATTTT. Protein: CASSLFGSGDTQYF.

This sequence joins TRBV4-2 and TRBJ2-4; D unresolved. V shed 0 bases and J shed 2 bases, with 11 bases lying between them. Germline loops: CDR1 LGHNA, CDR2 YNFKEQ. CDR3 length: 16 amino acids. The CDR3 region is CASSQDPSGSKNIQYF. The CDR3 bases are TGTGCCAGCAGCCAAGATCCGTCGGGTTCCAAAAACATTCAGTACTTC.

This chain joins TRBV6-1 and TRBJ1-1; D gene unclear. V was cut by 5 bases and J by 1 base, with 14 bases left in between. Germline V lookup: CDR1 MNHNS, CDR2 SASEGT. CDR3 length: 15 amino acids. In nucleotides, the CDR3 is TGTGCCAGCAGTTCCGGGTGGCAGACGAACACTGAAGCTTTCTTT. Protein product: CASSSGWQTNTEAFF.

This clone was counted once. The CDR3 DNA reads TGCGCCAGCAGGCTAGCGGGAGCCAATGAGCAGTTCTTC. Translating gives CASRLAGANEQFF. This sequence joins TRBV10-2 and TRBJ2-1, with TRBD2 matching over 10 bases. Germline V gene sequence: CDR1 WSHSY, CDR2 SAAADI. The CDR3 is 13 residues long. The junction had 2 bases not matched to a gene; V was cut back by 6 bases and J by 6 bases.

The V call is TRBV4-3, the J call TRBJ2-2; the match to TRBD2 covers 13 bases. The CDR3 consists of 18 residues. Trimming took 1 base from V and 3 from J; bases not matched to a gene: 5. The germline CDR1 and CDR2 sequences are LGHNA and YSLEER. In DNA form, the CDR3 reads TGCGCCAGCAGCCAAGGGACTAGCGGGAGCTTCGACACCGGGGAGCTGTTTTTT. Translated, it gives CASSQGTSGSFDTGELFF.

This clone was seen a single time. This chain links TRBV29-1 with TRBJ1-2, with 12 bases matching TRBD1. Germline CDR1 and CDR2: SQVTM and ANQGSEA. The CDR3 loop spans 19 amino acids. The J segment lost 4 bases and the V segment lost 0 bases, leaving 15 bases of the junction unmatched. The CDR3 DNA is TGCAGCGTTGAAGATATGGGACAGGGGGCGAGTTCAGGGGCCTATGGCTACACCTTC. Encoded protein: CSVEDMGQGASSGAYGYTF. The variable domain in full, completed from reference TRBV29-1 and TRBJ1-2, reads SAVISQKPSRDICQRGTSLTIQCQVDSQVTMMFWYRQQPGQSLTLIATANQGSEATYESGFVIDKFPISRPNLTFSTLTVSNMSPEDSSIYLCSVEDMGQGASSGAYGYTFGSGTRLTVV.

The V call is TRBV11-2, the J call TRBJ2-5, with D maybe TRBD2 (5 bases). TRBJ2-7 explains the end of the DNA better; the J call may be wrong. Germline V lookup: CDR1 SGHAT, CDR2 FQNNGV. The CDR3 is 15 amino acids. The DNA for the CDR3 is TGTGCCAGCAGCTTAGTGGACGGGGTTTACTACGAGCAGTACTTC. Translating gives CASSLVDGVYYEQYF.

This clone appeared a few times. V gene TRBV29-1 combines with J gene TRBJ2-5; D is undetermined. This CDR3 comprises 13 residues. Germline values: CDR1 SQVTM, CDR2 ANQGSEA. V was shortened by 5 bases and J by 6 bases, with 16 bases between the two germline ends. The CDR3 here is CSVSFSPRKTQYF. The CDR3 bases are TGCAGCGTTTCTTTTTCCCCGAGGAAGACCCAGTACTTC.

The chain joins TRBV5-6 to TRBJ1-2; no reliable D call. From germline, CDR1 is SGHDT and CDR2 YYEEEE. This CDR3 is 14 amino acids long. Trimming stripped 1 base from V and 4 bases from J, with 11 bases between. The DNA of the CDR3 is TGTGCCAGCAGCTTGTTCCGCGATGTCTATGGCTACACCTTC. Its translation is CASSLFRDVYGYTF.

The chain carries TRBV6-1 and TRBJ1-4, with D hard to call. The V end was cut by 7 bases, the J end by 4 bases, with 10 bases between. Germline lookup yields CDR1 MNHNS and CDR2 SASEGT. The CDR3 is 13 amino acids. CDR3 bases: TGTGCCAGCAAGAGGCAGCTTAATGAAAAACTGTTTTTT. It codes for CASKRQLNEKLFF.

The chain has TRBV4-3 and TRBJ2-1; D gene uncertain. Trimming shortened V by 1 base and J by 7 bases, and 8 bases separated the two germline ends. CDR1 and CDR2 (germline): LGHNA, YSLEER. CDR3 length: 13 amino acids. The CDR3: CASSQVPENEQFF. Written as DNA, the CDR3 is TGCGCCAGCAGCCAAGTTCCTGAGAATGAGCAGTTCTTC.

The chain joins TRBV27 to TRBJ1-2; 12 bases align to TRBD1. This CDR3 comprises 16 residues. Germline CDR1 MNHEY, CDR2 SMNVEV (reference sequence). With 0 bases clipped from V and 7 bases from J, the junction kept 6 bases outside the gene matches. Here the CDR3 reads CASSLSGTGGGSGYTF. For the CDR3, the DNA is TGTGCCAGCAGTTTATCCGGGACAGGGGGCGGAAGTGGCTACACCTTC.

The chain carries TRBV7-9 and TRBJ2-7, with unresolved D. V lost 9 bases and J lost 3, with 18 bases in between. CDR1 is SEHNR, CDR2 FQNEAQ, per germline (reference sequence). The CDR3 is 14 residues long. In DNA form, the CDR3 reads TGTGCCAGTTCCCGACTGGAAAGCTACTACGAGCAGTACTTC. Encoded protein: CASSRLESYYEQYF.

The chain uses TRBV6-5 and TRBJ2-1, with 9 bases fitting TRBD2. From germline, CDR1 is MNHEY and CDR2 SVGAGI. Trimming at V came to 1 base and at J to 7 bases, leaving 5 bases not matched to a gene. The CDR3 consists of 15 residues. The CDR3 loop is CASSYFSGSENEQFF. The CDR3 coding sequence is TGTGCCAGCAGTTACTTTAGCGGGAGTGAGAATGAGCAGTTCTTC.

This clone appeared a few times. The rearrangement uses TRBV19 and TRBJ1-1, with 8 bases aligning to TRBD1. The CDR3 has 13 amino acids. Germline V gives CDR1 LNHDA, CDR2 SQIVND (reference sequence). After removal of 7 bases from V and 4 bases from J, the junction contained 5 bases not matched to a gene. CDR3 residues: CASKPGGFTEAFF. The CDR3 DNA reads as TGTGCCAGTAAACCAGGGGGCTTCACTGAAGCTTTCTTT.

The chain joins TRBV5-1 to TRBJ2-7; no clear D gene. The germline V gene has CDR1 SGHRS and CDR2 YFSETQ. This CDR3 has 13 amino acids. Deletions cut 5 bases from V and 1 base from J, with 10 bases between. The CDR3 DNA reads as TGCGCCAGCAGTTCCGACTTGTCCTACGAGCAGTACTTC. Translating gives CASSSDLSYEQYF.

V and J are TRBV14 and TRBJ1-1; D is unclear. The CDR3 is made up of 13 amino acids. Per the germline V gene, CDR1 is SGHDN and CDR2 is FVKESK. V gave up 1 base and J gave up 7 bases, with 10 bases separating them. In DNA form, the CDR3 reads TGTGCCAGCAGCCAAGGGTTCGGCGGTGAAGCTTTCTTT. As protein: CASSQGFGGEAFF.

The chain is built from TRBV12-5 and TRBJ2-1; 13 bases are a match to TRBD2. Germline-derived CDR1 and CDR2 are LGHNT and FRNRAP. Losses at the gene ends were 6 bases for V and 1 base for J; bases not matched to a gene: 6. The CDR3 extends over 17 amino acids. CDR3 sequence (DNA): TGTGCTAGTGGAACTAGCGGGAGGGCCAATTCCTACAATGAGCAGTTCTTC. It codes for CASGTSGRANSYNEQFF.

The chain combines TRBV5-1 with TRBJ2-5; 13 nucleotides align to TRBD2. The J call is uncertain, as TRBJ2-7 better fits the DNA end. The CDR3 is 14 amino acids. The V gene's germline CDR1 is SGHRS and CDR2 YFSETQ. The CDR3 region has the DNA TGCGCCAGCAGCTCGGGACTAGCGGGGTACGAGCAGTACTTC. Translated, it gives CASSSGLAGYEQYF.

The chain employs TRBV28 and TRBJ1-2; D remains unclear. The ends were cut back, 2 bases at V and 5 bases at J, with 12 bases in the middle. The V gene's germline CDR1 is MDHEN and CDR2 SYDVKM. The CDR3 loop spans 14 amino acids. DNA for the CDR3: TGTGCCAGCAGTTTAACACGGACTGAATATGGCTACACCTTC. Translating gives CASSLTRTEYGYTF.